Listed below are T cell receptor beta chains from one sample, sequenced in a study of blood T cells in healthy people across ages. TCRdb re-analysed the 5' RACE reads in MiXCR, keeping a single row per CDR3 protein. The sample holds approximately 1.5 million distinct CDR3 sequences; less than 45% are singletons and the top ten take 4%. Material for sequencing was blood. The origin of the receptors is a young woman in good health. The CDR3 runs from the conserved cysteine through the conserved F or W. D genes are given only for firm matches. Clone size, where shown, is once, few, many, or a class for clones that have expanded.

clone size	J gene	D gene	V gene	CDR3 DNA	CDR3 protein
.	TRBJ1-1	.	TRBV7-9	TGTGCCAGCAGGGGCGGGGGATGGGACACTGAAGCTTTCTTT	CASRGGGWDTEAFF
.	TRBJ2-7	TRBD1	TRBV6-5	TGTGCCAGCAGTTACGATCCCGTGACAGGGGCCAACTACAATGAGCAGTACTTC	CASSYDPVTGANYNEQYF
few	TRBJ2-1	TRBD2	TRBV4-2	TGTGCCAGCAGCCAAGTTGGTAGCGGGGGCGACAATGAGCAGTTCTTC	CASSQVGSGGDNEQFF
few	TRBJ2-7	.	TRBV4-1	TGCGCCAGCAGCCAAGATCTGCTAAGACGAGCCTACGAGCAGTACTTC	CASSQDLLRRAYEQYF
.	TRBJ2-1	TRBD2	TRBV20-1	TGCAGTGCGGTTTGGCTAGCGGGGCCCCAGGGTGAGCAGTTCTTC	CSAVWLAGPQGEQFF
.	TRBJ2-3	.	TRBV2	TGTGCCAGCAGTGTTGGTAGTGGGTCAGATACGCAGTATTTT	CASSVGSGSDTQYF
few	TRBJ1-1	.	TRBV2	TGTGCCAGCAGTCGAGAGGAAGCTTTCTTT	CASSREEAFF
few	TRBJ1-3	.	TRBV29-1	TGCAGCGTTCAATGGCCCGGAAACACCATATATTTT	CSVQWPGNTIYF
few	TRBJ1-2	TRBD1	TRBV20-1	TGCAGTGCTCCCGCCACAGGGGAGTATGGCTACACCTTC	CSAPATGEYGYTF
.	TRBJ2-7	.	TRBV5-1	TGCGCCAGCAGCCCGGTAGTGGGGGACACCTCCTACGAGCAGTACTTC	CASSPVVGDTSYEQYF
few	TRBJ1-2	.	TRBV4-3	TGCGCCAGCAGCCCCAATAGGGGTCAGGGCGGAGGCTATGGCTACACCTTC	CASSPNRGQGGGYGYTF
.	TRBJ1-2	.	TRBV3-1	TGTGCCAGCAGCCAACTTAACCTCCACAGGCCCTGTGGCTACACCTTC	CASSQLNLHRPCGYTF
.	TRBJ1-2	.	TRBV20-1	TGCAGTGCGTGGGACGTAAATACACGGCAAAATGGCTACACCTTC	CSAWDVNTRQNGYTF
few	TRBJ2-1	TRBD1	TRBV20-1	TGCAGTGCCGGGACAGGGGTCTACAATGAGCAGTTCTTC	CSAGTGVYNEQFF
.	TRBJ2-3	.	TRBV30	TGTGCCTGGAGTGTACTGGATCCCGGGAATACGCAGTATTTT	CAWSVLDPGNTQYF
few	TRBJ2-3	TRBD2	TRBV29-1	TGCAGCGTTGATAGGACTAGCGGCACAGATACGCAGTATTTT	CSVDRTSGTDTQYF
.	TRBJ2-5	TRBD1	TRBV6-6	TGTGCCAGCAGTCACTGGGACAGGGGAGAGACCCAGTACTTC	CASSHWDRGETQYF
few	TRBJ2-7	.	TRBV7-9	TGTGCCAGCAGCGCTATGATAGGGCGAGGCTACGAGCAGTACTTC	CASSAMIGRGYEQYF
.	TRBJ2-2	TRBD2	TRBV28	TGTGCCAGCAGTTTAAGGCTCGGGACTAGCCTCCCGGGGGAGCTGTTTTTT	CASSLRLGTSLPGELFF
few	TRBJ2-7	.	TRBV11-2	TGTGCCAGCAGCCGACTGGATTCCTACGAGCAGTACTTC	CASSRLDSYEQYF
.	TRBJ2-7	.	TRBV25-1	TGTGCCAGCAGTGAATCCGGGATACTTTATAACGAGCAGTACTTC	CASSESGILYNEQYF
few	TRBJ1-2	.	TRBV4-1	TGCGCCAGCAGCTCTTTCCACGGCCGCACCATACACTATGGCTACACCTTC	CASSSFHGRTIHYGYTF
.	TRBJ1-4	.	TRBV7-2	TGTGCCAGAAGCCCAAGGGGGGGCCCAAATGAAAAACTGTTTTTT	CARSPRGGPNEKLFF
.	TRBJ1-1	TRBD1	TRBV20-1	TGCAGTGCTCCCCGGACAGGGTTTAACACTGAAGCTTTCTTT	CSAPRTGFNTEAFF
.	TRBJ2-7	.	TRBV11-2	TGTGCCAGCAGCTTAGGGGGCGGGCAGGATAGCTCCTACGAGCAGTACTTC	CASSLGGGQDSSYEQYF
.	TRBJ2-4	TRBD2	TRBV20-1	TGCAGTGCCCCCACCCTTCTAGCGGGAGGCCCCAAAAACATTCAGTACTTC	CSAPTLLAGGPKNIQYF